The 7 T cell receptor beta chains in this list originate from one sample, sequenced in a study of vaccination effects on CD4 cells after COVID-19 (dated by TCRdb to between 2022 and 2023). Receptors were amplified or captured by the immunoSEQ multiplex PCR assay. The table was pulled from immuneACCESS by TCRdb, which kept in-frame rearrangements only. Such tables lose some clones; where checked, under half of the loss comes from unresolved V genes, and the rest has no known cause. The sample yields tens of thousands of clones; around 81% were counted once. Of the sample, more than 1% falls within the top ten clones. Antigen specificity for these receptors is unknown. In the ViraFEST assay, PBMC were stimulated with viral peptide pools, and TCR sequencing was then used to find antigen-specific CD4+ T cell clonotypes based on their expansion. After approximately eleven days of culture, CD4+ T cells were isolated with the EasySep CD4+ T cell isolation kit. Participants received two doses of either the BNT162b2 or the mRNA-1273 mRNA SARS-CoV-2 vaccine.

Sequencing used CD4+ T cells from PBMCs cultured with HCoV-229E spike peptides, obtained after COVID-19 vaccination. Reading the label with the study, this specimen's cell subset or site is: HCoV-229E spike overlapping peptide pool stimulation. These receptors came from a human donor who received a COVID-19 vaccine.

The chain couples TRBV11-1 to TRBJ1-1; D remains unclear. Germline lookup yields CDR1 SGHAT and CDR2 FQDESV (reference sequence). The CDR3 is 15 amino acids. The V end was cut by 0 bases, the J end by 5 bases, with 13 bases between. The CDR3 DNA is TGTGCCAGCAGCTTAGCTCGGGGAGGAGGGACTGAAGCTTTCTTT. Amino acids: CASSLARGGGTEAFF.

This clone has just one count. V gene TRBV2 combines with J gene TRBJ1-2; weak D call: TRBD1 (5 bases). Germline V gene data show CDR1 as SNHLY and CDR2 as FYNNEI. CDR3 size: 14 residues. V was clipped by 1 base and J by 8 bases, with 14 bases between them. The CDR3 loop reads CASSEEEGIRGYTF. The CDR3 coding sequence is TGTGCCAGCAGTGAAGAAGAGGGGATACGGGGCTACACCTTC.

This rearrangement joins TRBV18 to TRBJ2-4; possibly TRBD1 or TRBD2 for D (5 bases each). The germline V gene has CDR1 KGHSH and CDR2 LQKENI. V was cut by 3 bases and J by 8 bases, with 20 bases left in between. The CDR3 is made up of 16 amino acids. CDR3 in amino acids: CASSPQRGGGEDIQYF. CDR3 bases: TGTGCCAGCTCACCTCAGAGGGGTGGGGGTGAGGACATTCAGTACTTC.

The chain links TRBV28 to TRBJ1-2; 9 bases fit TRBD1. This CDR3 region has 14 residues. The V gene's germline CDR1 is MDHEN and CDR2 SYDVKM. With 6 bases clipped from V and 5 bases from J, the junction kept 7 bases outside the gene matches. In DNA form, the CDR3 reads TGTGCCAGCAGAGTAACCGGGACAGGGTATGGCTACACCTTC. Its translation: CASRVTGTGYGYTF.

The rearrangement joins TRBV15 to TRBJ2-7; either TRBD1 or TRBD2 may supply D (10 bases each). Germline-derived CDR1 and CDR2 are LNHNV and YYDKDF (reference sequence). There are 18 residues in the CDR3. Trimming left V 5 bases short and J 0 bases short, with 23 bases between. CDR3 in DNA: TGTGCCACCAGCGGGACAGGGGTAGCGGGGGGCACCTCCTACGAGCAGTACGTC. Amino acids: CATSGTGVAGGTSYEQYV.

V and J are TRBV28 and TRBJ1-2, with D hard to call. Germline CDR1 and CDR2: MDHEN and SYDVKM. V was clipped by 5 bases and J by 4 bases, with 14 bases between them. This CDR3 contains 14 residues. CDR3 sequence (DNA): TGTGCCAGCAGTCCCAGGCTTGGTGGCTATGGCTACACCTTC. It is translated as CASSPRLGGYGYTF.

The chain carries TRBV14 and TRBJ1-4, with 8 bases fitting TRBD1. There are 13 residues in the CDR3. V lost 4 bases and J lost 7; bases outside the gene matches: 2. Per germline, CDR1 SGHDN and CDR2 FVKESK. The CDR3 region is CASSRDRGEKLFF. In DNA form, the CDR3 reads TGTGCCAGCAGCCGCGACAGGGGTGAAAAACTGTTTTTT. The whole variable domain, remainder taken from reference TRBV14 and TRBJ1-4, is EAGVTQFPSHSVIEKGQTVTLRCDPISGHDNLYWYRRVMGKEIKFLLHFVKESKQDESGMPNNRFLAERTGGTYSTLKVQPAELEDSGVYFCASSRDRGEKLFFGSGTQLSVL.